These 17 T cell receptor beta chains share one sample of origin, sequenced in a study of blood T cell repertoires in COVID-19. Some clones are missing from TCRdb's copy, which holds only in-frame ones; the method was immunoSEQ multiplex PCR. The sample lists roughly 99,000 clones, around four fifths occurring once. Input material: peripheral blood. These receptors all come from a man aged 65 to 85 with acute or convalescent COVID-19.

Details on this clone: The junction and the germline gene differ at one end; a read error may be behind it. The chain recombines TRBV5-1 with TRBJ2-5; 10 bases are shared with TRBD1. The CDR3 runs to 15 residues. Germline V gene data show CDR1 as SGHRS and CDR2 as YFSETQ. CDR3 DNA sequence: TGCGCCAGCAGCTTGGGACAGGGGGCCCAAAAGACCCAGTACTTC. This sequence encodes CASSLGQGAQKTQYF.

The chain uses TRBV7-2 and TRBJ2-7; D gene unclear. Germline lookup yields CDR1 SGHTA and CDR2 FQGNSA. The CDR3 is 14 amino acids. V lost 1 base, J lost 5 bases, and 12 bases lay in between. This CDR3 is CASSLVISSHEQYF. The CDR3 nucleotides are TGTGCCAGCAGCTTAGTAATTAGCTCACACGAGCAGTACTTC.

The sample holds a few counts of this clone. The CDR3 coding sequence is TGTGCCAGCAGCGCAATGACAGCCCTTGGAAACACCATATATTTT. Protein sequence: CASSAMTALGNTIYF. The chain is built from TRBV9 and TRBJ1-3; perhaps TRBD1 as D (5 bases). This CDR3 is built from 15 residues. Per the germline V gene, CDR1 is SGDLS and CDR2 is YYNGEE. The germline V and J ends were trimmed by 3 bases and 3 bases, with 13 bases remaining between them.

This rearrangement joins TRBV5-1 to TRBJ1-1; no definite D call. This CDR3 contains 14 residues. V was pared by 4 bases and J by 7 bases, with 17 bases between. CDR1 is SGHRS, CDR2 YFSETQ, per germline. This CDR3 is CASSRSPGNVEAFF. The CDR3 DNA is TGCGCCAGCAGCCGCTCGCCGGGGAATGTTGAAGCTTTCTTT.

The V call is TRBV27, the J call TRBJ1-1; D is unresolved. CDR3 length: 15 amino acids. V lost 4 bases, J lost 4 bases, and 16 bases lay in between. Germline CDR1 reads MNHEY; CDR2 reads SMNVEV (reference sequence). This chain's CDR3 is CASSYLGGSGTEAFF. For the CDR3, the DNA is TGTGCCAGCAGTTACCTGGGAGGCAGCGGCACTGAAGCTTTCTTT.

The chain joins TRBV7-2 to TRBJ2-2; 7 nucleotides agree with TRBD1. V shed 4 bases, J shed 3 bases, and the junction held 8 bases outside the gene matches. The CDR3 extends over 16 amino acids. CDR1 and CDR2 from the germline V gene are SGHTA and FQGNSA. The CDR3 loop is CASSSHRGQDTGELFF. The CDR3 DNA reads TGTGCCAGCAGCTCCCACAGGGGCCAGGACACCGGGGAGCTGTTTTTT.

The J gene is TRBJ1-1, the V gene TRBV18; 8 nucleotides agree with TRBD1. The CDR3 length is 15 residues. V shed 5 bases and J 0 bases; nucleotides not matched to a gene: 5. CDR1 is KGHSH and CDR2 is LQKENI in the germline V gene. CDR3 in DNA: TGTGCCAGCTCAGGACAGGGCGGGATGAACACTGAAGCTTTCTTT. Translating gives CASSGQGGMNTEAFF.

This sequence joins TRBV11-3 and TRBJ1-1; 8 positions agree with TRBD1. Germline trimming cut 5 bases from V and 3 bases from J; bases unmatched to any gene: 8. This CDR3 spans 15 amino acids. In germline, CDR1 is SGHNT, CDR2 YENEEA. CDR3 bases: TGTGCCAGCAGCCTCGGACAGGGCTCTTACACTGAAGCTTTCTTT. It encodes CASSLGQGSYTEAFF.

The chain uses TRBV4-3 and TRBJ2-7; D might be TRBD1 (5 bases). Germline loops: CDR1 LGHNA, CDR2 YSLEER. CDR3 length: 13 amino acids. V shed 0 bases and J shed 3 bases, with 6 bases lying between them. CDR3 bases: TGCGCCAGCAGCCAAGATGGACACTACGAGCAGTACTTC. It yields the protein CASSQDGHYEQYF.

This clone was observed once. V gene TRBV6-5 combines with J gene TRBJ1-2, with 9 nucleotides matching TRBD1. The germline CDR1 and CDR2 sequences are MNHEY and SVGAGI. CDR3 length: 15 amino acids. The V and J ends lost 10 bases and 4 bases, in that order; junction bases with no gene match: 13. CDR3 in DNA: TGTGCCACCCGGGACAGGGCCCAAAGGAGCTATGGCTACACCTTC. Translating gives CATRDRAQRSYGYTF.

The CDR3 region has the DNA TGTGCCAGCACCAAAGGAGGGCAGTCATTTAATTCACCCCTCCACTTT. It encodes CASTKGGQSFNSPLHF. V gene TRBV14 combines with J gene TRBJ1-6; D remains unclear. Trimming cost V 7 bases and J 6 bases, with 19 bases left between them. This CDR3 comprises 16 residues. Germline CDR1 reads SGHDN; CDR2 reads FVKESK.

The chain joins TRBV6-6 to TRBJ1-1, with unresolved D. V was shortened by 4 bases and J by 4 bases, with 10 bases between the two germline ends. Germline CDR1 MNHNY, CDR2 SVGAGI (reference sequence). The CDR3 runs to 13 residues. The CDR3 DNA reads TGTGCCAGCAGTTTCCAGGTGGGCACTGAAGCTTTCTTT. This codes for CASSFQVGTEAFF.

The CDR3 bases are TGTGCCAGCAGCCAAGATTTAGGCGGGTTTGAACAGAGCTACAATGAGCAGTTCTTC. This sequence encodes CASSQDLGGFEQSYNEQFF. The V and J genes are TRBV14 and TRBJ2-1, with TRBD2 as a possible D gene (5 bases). The CDR3 spans 19 residues. Germline V gene data show CDR1 as SGHDN and CDR2 as FVKESK. V gave up 0 bases and J gave up 3 bases, with 21 bases separating them.

This clone was counted only a few times. The rearrangement joins TRBV3-1 (or the pseudogene TRBV3-2) to TRBJ1-5; no reliable D call. Deletions cut 2 bases from V and 3 bases from J, with 11 bases between. Germline CDR1 and CDR2: LGHDT and YNNKEL (reference sequence). There are 15 residues in the CDR3. The CDR3 reads CASSQFNSPNQPQHF. Written as DNA, the CDR3 is TGTGCCAGCAGCCAATTTAACAGTCCCAATCAGCCCCAGCATTTT.

V gene TRBV27 combines with J gene TRBJ2-1, with a possible D match to TRBD1 (5 bases). Trimming removed 3 bases from V and 4 bases from J, with 7 bases in between. The CDR3 consists of 13 residues. CDR1 and CDR2 (germline): MNHEY, SMNVEV (reference sequence). The CDR3 is CASSFDRYNEQFF. In DNA, the CDR3 is TGTGCCAGCAGTTTCGACAGATACAATGAGCAGTTCTTC.

The table lists this clone with a count of one. The V call is TRBV10-3, the J call TRBJ1-1, with TRBD1 identical over 8 bases. The germline gives CDR1 ENHRY, CDR2 SYGVKD. The CDR3 spans 16 residues. Trimming at V came to 5 bases and at J to 5 bases, leaving 13 bases not matched to a gene. CDR3: CAISSPPGQVLTEAFF. Here the CDR3 DNA reads TGTGCCATCAGTAGCCCCCCGGGACAGGTTTTGACTGAAGCTTTCTTT.

This sequence joins TRBV19 and TRBJ2-6, with D possibly matching TRBD2 (5 bases). Trimming stripped 4 bases from V and 0 bases from J, with 10 bases between. Germline CDR1 LNHDA, CDR2 SQIVND (reference sequence). The CDR3 extends over 16 amino acids. The CDR3 DNA is TGTGCCAGTAGTACCGGACGGGACTCTGGGGCCAACGTCCTGACTTTC. This encodes CASSTGRDSGANVLTF.